This TCR beta chain was identified during a study of spatial heterogeneity in lung cancer. Overall study results and limits: Blood showed ubiquitous tumor TCRs more often at resection than at routine follow-up.

V dropped 8 bases and J dropped 1; count of bases not matched to a gene: 2. The germline CDR1 and CDR2 sequences are DFQATT and SNEGSKA (reference sequence). There are 12 residues in the CDR3. This clonotype is large (0.1 to 1%). The antigen is not known. The library protocol tagged each TCR cDNA with a unique molecular identifier. In TCRdb, the 5' RACE reads were re-called with MiXCR into one record per CDR3 protein. The sample shows about 20,000 distinct CDR3 sequences, roughly a fifth of them seen only once. The time point here: sample taken at primary tumor resection. Whole RNA obtained from tumor, nontumor lung or frozen PBMC underwent sequencing without sorting. Samples were donated by 72 untreated early-stage non-small cell lung cancer patients.

The sequencing used PBMCs, collected at surgery. The TCR was taken from a male donor with early-stage non-small cell lung cancer. The J gene is TRBJ2-1, the V gene TRBV20-1; 7 nucleotides align to TRBD2. DNA for the CDR3: TGCAGTCGCGGGAGTTCCTACAATGAGCAGTTCTTC. Translated, it gives CSRGSSYNEQFF.